Listed here is a single TCR beta chain. Its specificity is not known. This record belongs to a study of T cell repertoires in aging, cancer and after chemotherapy. Background on the study: Paired samples before and after chemotherapy came from chronic lymphocytic leukemia patients on fludarabine- or bendamustine-based regimens.

TCR beta rearrangements were amplified from peripheral blood genomic DNA. Study outcomes and limitations: Immunological memory after chemotherapy cannot be judged from the repertoire data. Lymphoid organ infiltration in hematological cancer patients may impair thymic emigration or peripheral T cell expansion. Compared with age-matched healthy donors, untreated hematological or solid cancer patients showed higher blood TCR clonality.

Germline V gene data show CDR1 as SEHNR and CDR2 as FQNEAQ (reference sequence). The CDR3 spans 19 residues. J gave up 2 bases and V 1 base, and 5 bases lay outside the gene matches. Rearranged V-D-J TRB sequences were amplified with a mixed TRB-A/B primer pool. Each CDR3 protein gets one entry after TCRdb re-called the multiplex PCR reads with MiXCR. The sample records more than 6,500 distinct CDR3 sequences, roughly 22% being singletons. The TCR comes from a human donor with a blood cancer. The chain recombines TRBV7-9 with TRBJ2-1; TRBD2 aligns across 16 bases. The specimen was blood. CDR3 DNA: TGTGCCAGCAGCTTAGGAGAGGGACTAGCGGGAGGGCCCTACAATGAGCAGTTCTTC. It specifies CASSLGEGLAGGPYNEQFF.